The clone carrying this T cell receptor (beta chain) has at least ten counts. Its antigen is as yet unknown. The CDR3 has 15 residues. V was pared by 5 bases and J by 1 base, with 14 bases between. Germline-derived CDR1 and CDR2 are SGHTA and FQGNSA. The data were taken from a study of T cells after yellow fever vaccination. Study information: The fractions with low cell numbers were processed using SMART-Seq v4 Ultra Low Input. Study-level points and caveats: Clonotypes found in both CD4 and CD8 compartments made up a small share. Most primary-vaccination clones reappeared after the booster (about 97% CD4, more than 70% CD8).

TCR cDNA, made by 5'RACE template switching, carried an added universal primer site and UMIs. TCRdb reprocessed the 5' RACE reads via MiXCR and lists one record per CDR3 protein. This sample has about 260,000 distinct CDR3 sequences, with more than 3.5% found just once. Sequences were derived from PBMCs, sampled 15 days after the yellow fever booster vaccination. The clonotype was recovered from a man between 18 and 35 years old who received the YFV17D yellow fever vaccine. This chain links TRBV7-2 with TRBJ1-1; maybe TRBD1 (5 bases). CDR3 DNA sequence: TGTGCCAGCAGCCCAAGGAGAGGGGAGAACACTGAAGCTTTCTTT. It yields the protein CASSPRRGENTEAFF.